The text below deals with one T cell receptor beta chain. This entry belongs to a study of STAT5B mutations in CD4+ large granular lymphocyte leukemia. Study in general: Among healthy donors, a particular HLA allele went with more CDR3 'QG' motifs.

The table came from immunoSEQ multiplex PCR; TCRdb's copy has only in-frame clones and leaves some out. This table has almost 30,000 clones, approximately 80% appearing once. The germline CDR1 and CDR2 sequences are SEHNR and FQNEAQ (reference sequence). The CDR3 is made up of 14 amino acids. V lost 4 bases to trimming and J lost 4 bases, with 12 bases between them. The J gene is TRBJ2-3, the V gene TRBV7-9, with D perhaps matching TRBD2 (5 bases). The material sequenced was CD4+ T cells from blood buffy coats. The clonotype originates from a human donor in good health. The CDR3, as DNA: TGTGCCAGCAGCTCAGGCGGGTACGCAGATACGCAGTATTTT. Its protein product is CASSSGGYADTQYF.